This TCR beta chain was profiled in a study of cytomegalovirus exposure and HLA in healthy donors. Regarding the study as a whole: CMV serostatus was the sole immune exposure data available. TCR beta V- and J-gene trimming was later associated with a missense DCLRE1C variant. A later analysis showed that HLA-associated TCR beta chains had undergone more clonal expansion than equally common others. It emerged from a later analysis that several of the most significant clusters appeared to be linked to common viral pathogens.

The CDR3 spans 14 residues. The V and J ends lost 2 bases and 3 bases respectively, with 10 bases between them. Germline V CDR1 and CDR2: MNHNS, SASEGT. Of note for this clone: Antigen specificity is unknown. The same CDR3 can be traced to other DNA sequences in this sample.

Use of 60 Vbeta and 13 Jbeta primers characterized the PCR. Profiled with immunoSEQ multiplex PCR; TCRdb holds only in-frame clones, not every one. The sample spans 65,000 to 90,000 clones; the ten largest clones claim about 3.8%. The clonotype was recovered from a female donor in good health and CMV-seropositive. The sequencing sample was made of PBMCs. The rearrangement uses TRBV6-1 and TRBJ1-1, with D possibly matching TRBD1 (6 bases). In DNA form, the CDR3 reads TGTGCCAGCAGTGAACCCGGACAGTACACTGAAGCTTTCTTT. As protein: CASSEPGQYTEAFF.